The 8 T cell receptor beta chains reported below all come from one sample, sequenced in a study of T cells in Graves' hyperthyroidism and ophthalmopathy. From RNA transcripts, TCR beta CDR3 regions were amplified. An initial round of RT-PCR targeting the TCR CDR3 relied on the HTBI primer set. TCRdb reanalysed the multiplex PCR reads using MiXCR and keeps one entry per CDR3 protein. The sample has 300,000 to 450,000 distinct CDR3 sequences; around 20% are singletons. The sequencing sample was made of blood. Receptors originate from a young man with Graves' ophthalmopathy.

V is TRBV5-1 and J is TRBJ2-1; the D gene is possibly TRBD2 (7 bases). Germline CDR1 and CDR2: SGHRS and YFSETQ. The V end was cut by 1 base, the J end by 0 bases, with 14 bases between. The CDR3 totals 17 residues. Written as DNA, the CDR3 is TGCGCCAGCAGCTTGTCTGAGGGAGGGGGCTCCTACAATGAGCAGTTCTTC. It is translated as CASSLSEGGGSYNEQFF.

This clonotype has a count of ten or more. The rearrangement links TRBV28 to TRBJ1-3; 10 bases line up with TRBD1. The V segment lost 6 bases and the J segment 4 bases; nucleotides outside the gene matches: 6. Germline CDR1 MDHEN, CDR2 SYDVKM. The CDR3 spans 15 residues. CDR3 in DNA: TGTGCCAGCAGCCACGACAGGGGGCGAGGAAACACCATATATTTT. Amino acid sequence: CASSHDRGRGNTIYF.

The CDR3 reads CASSRLGTSNTGELFF. The CDR3 DNA sequence: TGTGCCAGCAGCCGACTTGGGACTTCGAACACCGGGGAGCTGTTTTTT. The chain carries TRBV5-4 and TRBJ2-2; D is perhaps TRBD2 (6 bases). V dropped 4 bases and J dropped 0 bases, with 13 bases sitting between them. This CDR3 spans 16 amino acids. Germline CDR1 and CDR2: SGHNT and YYREEE (reference sequence).

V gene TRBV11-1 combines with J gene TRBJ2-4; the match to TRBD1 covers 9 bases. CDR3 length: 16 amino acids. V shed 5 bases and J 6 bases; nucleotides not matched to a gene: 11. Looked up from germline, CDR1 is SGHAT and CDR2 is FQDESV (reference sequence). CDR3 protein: CASSPNTRTGVNIQYF. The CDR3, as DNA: TGTGCCAGCAGCCCCAATACCCGGACAGGGGTAAACATTCAGTACTTC. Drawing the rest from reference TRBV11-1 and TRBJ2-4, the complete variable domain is EAEVAQSPRYKITEKSQAVAFWCDPISGHATLYWYRQILGQGPELLVQFQDESVVDDSQLPKDRFSAERLKGVDSTLKIQPAELGDSAMYLCASSPNTRTGVNIQYFGAGTRLSVL.

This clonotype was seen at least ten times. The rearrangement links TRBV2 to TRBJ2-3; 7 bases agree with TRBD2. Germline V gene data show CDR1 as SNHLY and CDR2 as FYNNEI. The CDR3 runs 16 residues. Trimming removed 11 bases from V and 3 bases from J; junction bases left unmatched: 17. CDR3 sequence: CACIPTPGLPTDTQYF. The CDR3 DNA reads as TGTGCCTGCATCCCCACACCGGGACTACCAACAGATACGCAGTATTTT.

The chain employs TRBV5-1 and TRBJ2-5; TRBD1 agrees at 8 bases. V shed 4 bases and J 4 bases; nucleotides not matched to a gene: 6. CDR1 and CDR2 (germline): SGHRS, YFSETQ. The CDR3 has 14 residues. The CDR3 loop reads CASSDTGGSETQYF. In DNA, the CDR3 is TGCGCCAGCAGCGACACAGGGGGGTCAGAGACCCAGTACTTC.

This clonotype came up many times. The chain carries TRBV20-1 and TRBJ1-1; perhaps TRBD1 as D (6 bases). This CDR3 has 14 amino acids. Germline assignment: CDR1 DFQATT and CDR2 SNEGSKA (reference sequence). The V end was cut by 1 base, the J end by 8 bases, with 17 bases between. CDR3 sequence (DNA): TGCAGTGCTAGAGGGCCAGGGGCCAACTTAGAAGCTTTCTTT. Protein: CSARGPGANLEAFF.

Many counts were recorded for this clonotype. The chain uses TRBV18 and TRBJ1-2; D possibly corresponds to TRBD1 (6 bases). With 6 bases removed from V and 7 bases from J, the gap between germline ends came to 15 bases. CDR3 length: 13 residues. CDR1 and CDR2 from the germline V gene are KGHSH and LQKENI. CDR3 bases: TGTGCCAGCTCGCCAGACAGGTCCGGTGGCTACACCTTC. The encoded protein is CASSPDRSGGYTF.